This TCR beta chain derives from a study of blood T cell repertoires in COVID-19. The wider study: T cells, B-cell-depleted T cells, or PBMCs supplied cDNA or gDNA.

Participant ages covered about 18 to 100 years across 24 US areas. Measured with immunoSEQ multiplex PCR; TCRdb has only the in-frame clones, and not every one. The sample records hundreds of thousands of clones, around nine tenths being singletons. CDR3 length equals 13 residues. Germline CDR1 and CDR2: LGHDT and YNNKEL (reference sequence). V lost 3 bases to trimming and J lost 0 bases, with 5 bases between them. The source of this sequence is an older woman who had recovered from COVID-19. The sequencing sample was made of PBMCs or T cells enriched from blood (not recorded which). The rearrangement uses TRBV3-1 (or the pseudogene TRBV3-2) and TRBJ1-1; D not certain. CDR3 nucleotide sequence: TGTGCCAGCAGCCAGTTAATGAACACTGAAGCTTTCTTT. This translates into CASSQLMNTEAFF.